A selection of T cell receptor beta chains follows, all from one sample in a study of graft-versus-host responses after intestinal transplantation. Produced via immunoSEQ multiplex PCR; TCRdb's table is partial and in-frame only. The data contain approximately 70,000 clones, over 85% of them seen just once; the ten biggest clones take up approximately 6.3%. This material consisted of bone marrow, taken approximately 700 days after intestinal transplantation. Source of these receptors: a human patient who received an intestinal transplant, so some T cells may come from the graft donor. The CDR3 runs from the conserved cysteine through the conserved F or W. The order of the fields is J gene, clone size, V gene, CDR3 length, D gene, CDR3 DNA, CDR3 protein. A D gene is named only where the DNA matches it firmly. The size entry is marked missing in some rows and otherwise reads once, few, many or a size class.

TRBJ1-1,NA,TRBV4-1,15,NA,TGCGCCAGCAGCCATATGACGGGGATGAACACTGAAGCTTTCTTT,CASSHMTGMNTEAFF
TRBJ1-4,NA,TRBV7-9,12,NA,TGTGCCAGCAGCCTAACCGATGAAAAACTGTTTTTT,CASSLTDEKLFF
TRBJ1-1,NA,TRBV7-9,14,NA,TGTGCCAGCAGCCTCCCCCTGGGCGGCGCTGAAGCTTTCTTT,CASSLPLGGAEAFF
TRBJ2-4,once,TRBV4-1,18,TRBD2,TGCGCCAGCAGCCCTCCAGGACTAGCGGGGCTAGCCAAAAACATTCAGTACTTC,CASSPPGLAGLAKNIQYF
TRBJ2-7,NA,TRBV27,14,NA,TGTGCCAGCAGTTCGACTGTGAGGGGTTACGAGCAGTACTTC,CASSSTVRGYEQYF
TRBJ2-2,NA,TRBV5-6,15,NA,TGTGCCAGCAGCTTACCGGGACTCAACACCGGGGAGCTGTTTTTT,CASSLPGLNTGELFF
TRBJ1-2,NA,TRBV29-1,14,TRBD1,TGCAGCGCTCTTACCGGGACAGCAAGCTATGGCTACACCTTC,CSALTGTASYGYTF
TRBJ1-2,once,TRBV28,13,TRBD1,TGTGCCAGCAGACCTCAGGGGGCGGAGGGCTACACCTTC,CASRPQGAEGYTF
TRBJ2-5,NA,TRBV27,14,TRBD2,TGTGCCAGCAGTGGGGTAGCGGGAGGTCAGACCCAGTACTTC,CASSGVAGGQTQYF
TRBJ1-2,NA,TRBV5-1,14,NA,TGCGCCAGCAGCTTGGCCGTATCGAGCTATGGCTACACCTTC,CASSLAVSSYGYTF
TRBJ2-3,NA,TRBV27,11,NA,TGTGCCAGCAGTTTCGGCGATACGCAGTATTTT,CASSFGDTQYF
TRBJ2-1,NA,TRBV11-2,14,NA,TGTGCCAGCAGCGAGGGGGACCAAGTGCATGAGCAGTTCTTC,CASSEGDQVHEQFF
TRBJ1-1,few,TRBV6-6,12,NA,TGTGCCAGCAGTTACTCGGGGAGAGAGGCTTTCTTT,CASSYSGREAFF
TRBJ2-7,NA,TRBV27,18,NA,TGTGCCAGCAGTTTATCGTCCCCCTTTGGCAGGGACTCCTACGAGCAGTACTTC,CASSLSSPFGRDSYEQYF
TRBJ1-4,NA,TRBV9,14,NA,TGTGCCAGCAGCGTCGGACCGACGGGTGAAAAACTGTTTTTT,CASSVGPTGEKLFF
TRBJ1-2,NA,TRBV4-1,17,NA,TGCGCCAGCAGCCAAGTTCTGGGGGGCGACCGCGACTATGGCTACACCTTC,CASSQVLGGDRDYGYTF
TRBJ2-7,NA,TRBV10-1,13,NA,TGCGCCAGCAGTGAGTCGCGGAGCTACGAGCAGTACTTC,CASSESRSYEQYF
TRBJ1-5,NA,TRBV27,14,TRBD1,TGTGCCAGCAGTGAACAGGGGCTCGATCAGCCCCAGCATTTT,CASSEQGLDQPQHF
TRBJ1-2,NA,TRBV7-9,15,NA,TGTGCCAGCAGCTTAGTCGCGTCCGCGAACTATGGCTACACCTTC,CASSLVASANYGYTF
TRBJ1-3,NA,TRBV5-5,16,TRBD1,TGTGCCAGCAGCCTAGGGGGCCATAGCTCTGGAAACACCATATATTTT,CASSLGGHSSGNTIYF
TRBJ2-7,NA,TRBV4-2,18,TRBD1,TGTGCCAGCAGCCAAGATCGTTGGAGGGGACAGGGTTCCTACGAGCAGTACTTC,CASSQDRWRGQGSYEQYF
TRBJ2-3,once,TRBV18,14,NA,TGTGCCAGCTCACCGCCCCGGAAGACAGATACGCAGTATTTT,CASSPPRKTDTQYF
TRBJ1-6,once,TRBV9,14,TRBD1,TGTGCCAGCAGCGGCGGACAGGTTAATTCACCCCTCCACTTT,CASSGGQVNSPLHF
TRBJ2-1,few,TRBV29-1,14,TRBD2,TGCAGCGTCTTGGGAGGGAAGCGGGCAAATGAGCAGTTCTTC,CSVLGGKRANEQFF
TRBJ2-6,NA,TRBV7-3,16,TRBD1,TGTGCCAGCAGCTTGACAGGGGGCGCTGGGGCCAACGTCCTGACTTTC,CASSLTGGAGANVLTF
TRBJ2-1,NA,TRBV11-1,14,TRBD2,TGTGCCAGCAGCTGGCGGGAGAGTTACAATGAGCAGTTCTTC,CASSWRESYNEQFF
TRBJ2-2,few,TRBV29-1,14,TRBD1,TGCAGCGTTGGGACAGGGGGCGACACCGGGGAGCTGTTTTTT,CSVGTGGDTGELFF
TRBJ1-1,NA,TRBV27,15,NA,TGTGCCAGCAGTTTGGACTTTGCGGGGGACACTGAAGCTTTCTTT,CASSLDFAGDTEAFF
TRBJ2-7,once,TRBV5-1,15,TRBD1,TGCGCCAGCAGCTCAGGGACAGAAACTACCTACGAGCAGTACTTC,CASSSGTETTYEQYF
TRBJ2-5,NA,TRBV19,17,TRBD2,TGTGCCAGTAGCCTCGGGGGGGGACTAGCGGGAGTAGGGACCCAGTACTTC,CASSLGGGLAGVGTQYF
TRBJ1-2,few,TRBV19,14,NA,TGTGCCAGTAGTATAGGGACAAATAACTATGGCTACACCTTC,CASSIGTNNYGYTF
TRBJ2-1,NA,TRBV19,16,NA,TGTGCCAGTAGTATTGGAGCAGGAGACCATTACAATGAGCAGTTCTTC,CASSIGAGDHYNEQFF
TRBJ1-1,NA,TRBV5-4,13,TRBD1,TGTGCCAGCATCAACAGGGGCGGCACTGAAGCTTTCTTT,CASINRGGTEAFF
TRBJ2-3,once,TRBV29-1,10,NA,TGCAGCGCAGTCACAGATACGCAGTATTTT,CSAVTDTQYF
TRBJ2-1,NA,TRBV19,13,NA,TGTGCCAGTAGTATAACTAGTACCAATGAGCAGTTCTTC,CASSITSTNEQFF
TRBJ2-6,NA,TRBV2,16,NA,TGTGCCAGCATTTCACTGACAGAAACTGGGGCCAACGTCCTGACTTTC,CASISLTETGANVLTF
TRBJ2-3,NA,TRBV6-4,14,NA,TGTGCCAGCAGTAAGGGTTCTAGCACAGATACGCAGTATTTT,CASSKGSSTDTQYF
TRBJ1-4,NA,TRBV12-5,17,TRBD1,TGTGCTAGTGGTTTGACGGAGGCGGGGACAGCTAATGAAAAACTGTTTTTT,CASGLTEAGTANEKLFF
TRBJ2-7,NA,TRBV27,15,TRBD2,TGTGCCAGCAGTTGGGGGACTAGCGGAAACTACGAGCAGTACTTC,CASSWGTSGNYEQYF
TRBJ2-4,NA,TRBV6-6,11,NA,TGTGCCAGCATGAGCAAAAACATTCAGTACTTC,CASMSKNIQYF
TRBJ1-4,NA,TRBV19,15,NA,TGTGCCAGTAGACTAGGGAGAGCAACTAATGAAAAACTGTTTTTT,CASRLGRATNEKLFF
TRBJ1-5,NA,TRBV5-1,13,NA,TGCGCCAGCAGCCAGGGACTAAATCAGCCCCAGCATTTT,CASSQGLNQPQHF
TRBJ1-5,few,TRBV19,15,NA,TGTGCCAGTAGTATAGATCGGACAGCCAACCAGCCCCAGCATTTT,CASSIDRTANQPQHF
TRBJ2-7,once,TRBV4-1,16,NA,TGCGCCAGCAGCCAAGATTCGTCAGGGAGGTCCTACGAGCAGTACTTC,CASSQDSSGRSYEQYF
TRBJ1-1,NA,TRBV6-5,14,NA,TGTGCCAGCAGTTATGGTCTTGGGGACACTGAAGCTTTCTTT,CASSYGLGDTEAFF
TRBJ2-5,NA,TRBV5-6,15,TRBD2,TGTGCCAGCAGCTTGCTGGCTAGCGGGACGGAGACCCAGTACTTC,CASSLLASGTETQYF
TRBJ2-1,NA,TRBV14,16,TRBD2,TGTGCCAGCAGCGAATCTCCGGGACTAGCCTACAATGAGCAGTTCTTC,CASSESPGLAYNEQFF
TRBJ2-4,NA,TRBV6-1,12,NA,TGTGCCGGAGGGGACCGAGAAAACATTCAGTACTTC,CAGGDRENIQYF
TRBJ2-2,NA,TRBV12-5,15,NA,TGTGCTAGTGGTTTGGTACGTGCAGGGCCGGGGGAGCTGTTTTTT,CASGLVRAGPGELFF
TRBJ1-5,NA,TRBV15,14,NA,TGTGCCACCAGCAAAGGGGAGGTCAATCAGCCCCAGCATTTT,CATSKGEVNQPQHF
TRBJ2-1,once,TRBV29-1,18,NA,TGCAGCGTTGAAGGTATGGTGACAGCGATTAGCTCCTACAATGAGCAGTTCTTC,CSVEGMVTAISSYNEQFF
TRBJ2-1,once,TRBV11-3,11,NA,TGTGCCAGCAGTGGAGGATATGAGCAGTTCTTC,CASSGGYEQFF
TRBJ1-1,NA,TRBV13,13,TRBD1,TGTGCCAGCAGCCGACAGGGGAACACTGAAGCTTTCTTT,CASSRQGNTEAFF
TRBJ2-2,NA,TRBV27,16,NA,TGTGCCAGCAACCGCCGGGCCCCCCTCGACACCGGGGAGCTGTTTTTT,CASNRRAPLDTGELFF
TRBJ2-7,once,TRBV7-6,15,NA,TGTGCCAGCAGCTTAGTTTTAGGTCAGGACTACGAGCAGTACTTC,CASSLVLGQDYEQYF
TRBJ2-3,NA,TRBV7-3,15,NA,TGTGCCAGCAGCTTAGGCGGCAGGCTCACAGATACGCAGTATTTT,CASSLGGRLTDTQYF
TRBJ2-2,NA,TRBV27,16,NA,TGTGCCAGCAGTTTTGAGGCGGGACATAACACCGGGGAGCTGTTTTTT,CASSFEAGHNTGELFF
TRBJ1-1,once,TRBV19,14,NA,TGTGCCAGTAGTATAGAACGATACTACACTGAAGCTTTCTTT,CASSIERYYTEAFF